Given below is one TCR beta chain in context. Antigen: not known. The sample comes from a study of OX40 agonist ivuxolimab in advanced cancers. At the level of the study: Patients were roughly 83% male with ages about 23 to 79, mean about 54. Study outcomes and limitations: Averaging showed that CD8+ T cells had more expanded clones than CD4+ did. The expanded peripheral T cells' antigen specificity was not determined.

Blood sampling was done at baseline, cycle 4 day 1, and cycle 7 day 1. This CDR3 comprises 16 residues. V was pared by 6 bases and J by 0 bases, with 8 bases of the junction left unmatched. CDR1 and CDR2 (germline): SNHLY, FYNNEI. TCRdb's copy holds only in-frame clones and misses some; the assay was immunoSEQ multiplex PCR. Altogether 45,000 or so clones are present, roughly 86% being singletons, with the ten largest covering over 1%. The material sequenced was CD4+ or CD8+ T cells sorted from blood, taken in a trial of the OX40 agonist ivuxolimab. This chain connects TRBV2 to TRBJ2-1; 7 nucleotides line up with TRBD1. This TCR was sampled from an adult with an advanced solid tumor such as melanoma, head and neck, liver or kidney cancer. CDR3 bases: TGTGCCAGCAGCCCTATGTGGGACAGCTCCTACAATGAGCAGTTCTTC. It yields the protein CASSPMWDSSYNEQFF.